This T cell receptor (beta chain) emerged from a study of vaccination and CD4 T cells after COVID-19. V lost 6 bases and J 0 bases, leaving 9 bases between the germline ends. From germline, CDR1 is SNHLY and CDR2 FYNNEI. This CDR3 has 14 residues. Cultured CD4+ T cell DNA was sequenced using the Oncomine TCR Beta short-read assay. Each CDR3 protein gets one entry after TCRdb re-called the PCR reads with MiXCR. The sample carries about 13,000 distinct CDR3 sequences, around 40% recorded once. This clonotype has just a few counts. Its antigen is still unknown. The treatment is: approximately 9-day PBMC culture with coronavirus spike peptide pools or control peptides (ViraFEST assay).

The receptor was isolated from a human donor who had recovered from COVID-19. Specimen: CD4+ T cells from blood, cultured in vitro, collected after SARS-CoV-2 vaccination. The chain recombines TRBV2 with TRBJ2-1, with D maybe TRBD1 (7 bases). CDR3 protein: CASRQGGSYNEQFF. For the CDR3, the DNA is TGTGCCAGCAGGCAGGGGGGCTCCTACAATGAGCAGTTCTTC.